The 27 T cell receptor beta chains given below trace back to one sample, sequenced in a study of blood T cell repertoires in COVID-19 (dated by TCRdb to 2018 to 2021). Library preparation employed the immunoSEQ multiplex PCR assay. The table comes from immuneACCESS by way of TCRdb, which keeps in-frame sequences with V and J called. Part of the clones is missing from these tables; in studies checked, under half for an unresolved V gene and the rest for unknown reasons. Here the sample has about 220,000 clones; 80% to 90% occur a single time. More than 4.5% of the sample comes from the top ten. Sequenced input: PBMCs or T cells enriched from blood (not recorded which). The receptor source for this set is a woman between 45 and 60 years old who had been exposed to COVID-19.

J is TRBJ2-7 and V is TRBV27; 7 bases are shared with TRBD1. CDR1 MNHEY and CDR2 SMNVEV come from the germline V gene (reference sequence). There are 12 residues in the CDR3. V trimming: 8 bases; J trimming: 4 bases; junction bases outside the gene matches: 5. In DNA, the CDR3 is TGTGCCAGCGGGACAGATCCTTACGAGCAGTACTTC. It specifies CASGTDPYEQYF.

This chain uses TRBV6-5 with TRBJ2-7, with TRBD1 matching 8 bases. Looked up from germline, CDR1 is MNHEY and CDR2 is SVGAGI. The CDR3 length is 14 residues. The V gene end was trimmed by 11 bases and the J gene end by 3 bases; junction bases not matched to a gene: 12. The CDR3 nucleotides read TGTGCCTCCAGGCGGGACAGGAGTTTCTACGAGCAGTACTTC. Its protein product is CASRRDRSFYEQYF.

CDR3 coding DNA: TGTGCCACCAGTGATTTCAGTAAGCGGGGCCCGGGTACGCAGTATTTT. Protein product: CATSDFSKRGPGTQYF. The V gene is TRBV24-1, the J gene TRBJ2-3, with TRBD2 matching over 7 bases. J gave up 8 bases and V 1 base, and 11 bases lay outside the gene matches. Germline V gene data show CDR1 as KGHDR and CDR2 as SFDVKD. The length of the CDR3 is 16 residues.

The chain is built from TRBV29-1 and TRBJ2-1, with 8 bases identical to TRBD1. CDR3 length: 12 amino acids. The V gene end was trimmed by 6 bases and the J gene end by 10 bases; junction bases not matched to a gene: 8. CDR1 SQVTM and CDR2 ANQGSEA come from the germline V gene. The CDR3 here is CSVGQGWGEQFF. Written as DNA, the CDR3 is TGCAGCGTCGGACAGGGCTGGGGCGAGCAGTTCTTC.

The CDR3, as DNA: TGTGCCAGCAGTGGGGCTGGACAGGGGGCATATGAGCAGTACTTC. Protein product: CASSGAGQGAYEQYF. The chain joins TRBV25-1 to TRBJ2-7, with TRBD1 matching 11 bases. The length of the CDR3 is 15 residues. With V trimmed by 4 bases and J by 7 bases, 9 bases remained unmatched. CDR1 is MGHDK, CDR2 SYGVNS, per germline.

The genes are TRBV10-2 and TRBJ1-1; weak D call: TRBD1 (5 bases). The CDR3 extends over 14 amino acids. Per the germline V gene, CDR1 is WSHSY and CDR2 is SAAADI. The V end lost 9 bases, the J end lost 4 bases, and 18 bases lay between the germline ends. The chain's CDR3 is CASLSGGVATEAFF. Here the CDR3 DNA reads TGCGCCAGTCTTAGCGGGGGGGTCGCCACTGAAGCTTTCTTT.

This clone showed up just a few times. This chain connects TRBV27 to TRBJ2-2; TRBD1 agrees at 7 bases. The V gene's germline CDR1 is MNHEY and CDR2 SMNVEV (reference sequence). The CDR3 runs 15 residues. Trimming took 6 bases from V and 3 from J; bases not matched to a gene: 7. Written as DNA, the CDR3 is TGTGCCAGCAGAACAGGTGACAGGGACACCGGGGAGCTGTTTTTT. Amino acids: CASRTGDRDTGELFF.

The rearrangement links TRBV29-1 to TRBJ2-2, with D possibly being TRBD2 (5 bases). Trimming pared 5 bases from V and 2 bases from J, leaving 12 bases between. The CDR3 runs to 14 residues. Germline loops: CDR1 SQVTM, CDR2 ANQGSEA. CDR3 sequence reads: CSVRVSVNTGELFF. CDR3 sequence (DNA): TGCAGCGTTCGGGTTAGCGTCAACACCGGGGAGCTGTTTTTT.

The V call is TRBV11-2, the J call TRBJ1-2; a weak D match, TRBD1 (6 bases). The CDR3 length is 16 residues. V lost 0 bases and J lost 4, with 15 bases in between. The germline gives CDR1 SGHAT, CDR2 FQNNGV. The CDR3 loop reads CASSLDPSRGGYGYTF. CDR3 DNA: TGTGCCAGCAGCTTAGATCCCTCTAGGGGGGGCTATGGCTACACCTTC.

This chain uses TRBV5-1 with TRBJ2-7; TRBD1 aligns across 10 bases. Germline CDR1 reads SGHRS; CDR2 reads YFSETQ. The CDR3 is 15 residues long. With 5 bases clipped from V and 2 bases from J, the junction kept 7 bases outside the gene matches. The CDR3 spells CASSLTGGPTYEQYF. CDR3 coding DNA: TGCGCCAGCAGTCTGACAGGGGGCCCTACCTACGAGCAGTACTTC.

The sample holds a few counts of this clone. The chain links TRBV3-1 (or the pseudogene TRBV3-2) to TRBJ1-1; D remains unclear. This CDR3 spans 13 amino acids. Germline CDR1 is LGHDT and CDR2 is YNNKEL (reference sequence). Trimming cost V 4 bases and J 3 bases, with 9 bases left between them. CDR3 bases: TGTGCCAGCAGCCCTGAGCTGGACACTGAAGCTTTCTTT. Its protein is CASSPELDTEAFF.

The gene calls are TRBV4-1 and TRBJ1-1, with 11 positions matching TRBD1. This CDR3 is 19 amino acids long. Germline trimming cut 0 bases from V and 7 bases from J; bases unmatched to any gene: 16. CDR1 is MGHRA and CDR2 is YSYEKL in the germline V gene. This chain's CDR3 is CASSQDRTGGWDNLVEAFF. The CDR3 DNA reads TGCGCCAGCAGCCAAGATAGGACAGGGGGCTGGGATAATCTTGTTGAAGCTTTCTTT.

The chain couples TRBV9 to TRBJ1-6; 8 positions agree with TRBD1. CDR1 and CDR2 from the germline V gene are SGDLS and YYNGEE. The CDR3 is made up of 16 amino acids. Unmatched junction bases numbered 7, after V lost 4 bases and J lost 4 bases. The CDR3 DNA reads TGTGCCAGCAGCTCCCGGGGACAGGATTATAATTCACCCCTCCACTTT. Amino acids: CASSSRGQDYNSPLHF.

The CDR3 DNA follows: TGTGCCAGTACGTTGCAGGGATCGGCTTACAATGAGCAGTTCTTC. This gives the protein CASTLQGSAYNEQFF. This chain uses TRBV21-1 with TRBJ2-1; TRBD1 is the table's D call and was not checked against the DNA. TRBV21-1 is termed a pseudogene. The CDR3 covers 15 residues.

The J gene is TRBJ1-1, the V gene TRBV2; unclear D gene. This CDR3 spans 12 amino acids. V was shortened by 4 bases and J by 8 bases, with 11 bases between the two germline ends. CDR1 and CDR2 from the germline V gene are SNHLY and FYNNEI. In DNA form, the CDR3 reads TGTGCCAGCAGTGGTCCCCAGTGGGAAGCTTTCTTT. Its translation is CASSGPQWEAFF. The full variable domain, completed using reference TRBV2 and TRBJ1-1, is EPEVTQTPSHQVTQMGQEVILRCVPISNHLYFYWYRQILGQKVEFLVSFYNNEISEKSEIFDDQFSVERPDGSNFTLKIRSTKLEDSAMYFCASSGPQWEAFFGQGTRLTVV.

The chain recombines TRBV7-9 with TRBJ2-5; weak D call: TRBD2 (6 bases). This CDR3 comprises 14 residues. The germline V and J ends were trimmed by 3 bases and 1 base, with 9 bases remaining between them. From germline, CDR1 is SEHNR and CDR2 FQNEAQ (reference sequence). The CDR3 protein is CASSFVAAQETQYF. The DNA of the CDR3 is TGTGCCAGCAGCTTTGTAGCGGCCCAAGAGACCCAGTACTTC.

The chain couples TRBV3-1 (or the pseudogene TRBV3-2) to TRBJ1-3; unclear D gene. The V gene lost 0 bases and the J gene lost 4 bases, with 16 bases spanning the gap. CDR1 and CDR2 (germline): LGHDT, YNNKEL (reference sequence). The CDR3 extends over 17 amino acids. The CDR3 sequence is CASSQEGAWPRGNTIYF. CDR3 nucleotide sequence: TGTGCCAGCAGCCAAGAAGGAGCTTGGCCTAGGGGAAACACCATATATTTT.

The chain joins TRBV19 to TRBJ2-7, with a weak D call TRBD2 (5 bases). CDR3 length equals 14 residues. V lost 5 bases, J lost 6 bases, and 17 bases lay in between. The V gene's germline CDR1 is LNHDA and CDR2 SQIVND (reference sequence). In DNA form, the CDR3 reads TGTGCCAGTAGTGTCGGCGGGTTTGGGCGCGAGCAGTACTTC. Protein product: CASSVGGFGREQYF.

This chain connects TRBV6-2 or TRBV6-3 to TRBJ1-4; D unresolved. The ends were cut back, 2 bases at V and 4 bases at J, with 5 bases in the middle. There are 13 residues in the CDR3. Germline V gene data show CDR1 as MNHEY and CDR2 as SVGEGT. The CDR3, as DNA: TGTGCCAGCAGTTACAGCGATAATGAAAAACTGTTTTTT. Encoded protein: CASSYSDNEKLFF.

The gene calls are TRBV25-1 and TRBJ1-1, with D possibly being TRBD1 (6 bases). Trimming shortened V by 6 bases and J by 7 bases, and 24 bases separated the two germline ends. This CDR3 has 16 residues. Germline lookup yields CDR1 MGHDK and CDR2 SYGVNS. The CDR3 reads CASRKDRIGLQCEAFF. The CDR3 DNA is TGTGCCAGCAGAAAGGACAGAATCGGTCTTCAGTGTGAAGCTTTCTTT.

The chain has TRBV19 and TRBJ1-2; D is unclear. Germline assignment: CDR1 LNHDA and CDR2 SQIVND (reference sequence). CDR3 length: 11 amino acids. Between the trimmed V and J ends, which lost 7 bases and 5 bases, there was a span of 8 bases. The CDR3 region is CASTGVYGYTF. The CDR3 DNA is TGTGCCAGTACCGGGGTTTATGGCTACACCTTC. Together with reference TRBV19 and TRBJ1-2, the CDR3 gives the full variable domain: DGGITQSPKYLFRKEGQNVTLSCEQNLNHDAMYWYRQDPGQGLRLIYYSQIVNDFQKGDIAEGYSVSREKKESFPLTVTSAQKNPTAFYLCASTGVYGYTFGSGTRLTVV.

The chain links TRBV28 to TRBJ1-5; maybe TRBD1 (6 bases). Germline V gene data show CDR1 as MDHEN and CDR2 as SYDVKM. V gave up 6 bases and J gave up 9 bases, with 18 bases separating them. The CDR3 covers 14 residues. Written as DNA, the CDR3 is TGTGCCAGCAGCCCACCCAGGGGCCGGGGGCCCCAGCATTTT. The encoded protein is CASSPPRGRGPQHF.

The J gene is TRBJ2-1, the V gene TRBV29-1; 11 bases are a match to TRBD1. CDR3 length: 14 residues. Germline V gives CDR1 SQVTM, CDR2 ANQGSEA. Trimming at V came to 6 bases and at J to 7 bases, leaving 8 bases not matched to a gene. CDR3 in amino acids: CSVTDRGRRNEQFF. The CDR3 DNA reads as TGCAGCGTCACGGACAGGGGGCGCCGGAATGAGCAGTTCTTC.

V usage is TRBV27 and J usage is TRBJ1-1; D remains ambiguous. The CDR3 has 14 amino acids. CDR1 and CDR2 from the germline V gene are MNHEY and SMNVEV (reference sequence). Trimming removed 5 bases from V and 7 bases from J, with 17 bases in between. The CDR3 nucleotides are TGTGCCAGCAGTGCCCGGGAGGGTTCGATTGAAGCTTTCTTT. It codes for CASSAREGSIEAFF.

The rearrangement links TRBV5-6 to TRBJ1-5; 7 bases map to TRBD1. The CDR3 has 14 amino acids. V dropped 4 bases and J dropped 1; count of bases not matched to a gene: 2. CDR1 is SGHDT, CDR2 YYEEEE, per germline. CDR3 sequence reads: CASSLRGSNQPQHF. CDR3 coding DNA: TGTGCCAGCAGCCTCAGGGGGAGCAATCAGCCCCAGCATTTT.

The CDR3 DNA reads TGTGCCAGTTCGGAGGGAACAGGGGGGCGACAGCCCCAGCATTTT. Protein product: CASSEGTGGRQPQHF. The chain uses TRBV19 and TRBJ1-5; 8 bases map to TRBD1. The trim removed 8 bases at V and 7 bases at J, leaving 13 bases unmatched. Germline CDR1 LNHDA, CDR2 SQIVND (reference sequence). The CDR3 contains 15 residues.

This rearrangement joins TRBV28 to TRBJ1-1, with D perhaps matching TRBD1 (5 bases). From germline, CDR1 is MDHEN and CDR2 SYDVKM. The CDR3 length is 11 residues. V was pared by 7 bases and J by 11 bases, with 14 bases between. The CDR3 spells CASTYRRGAFF. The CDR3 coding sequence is TGTGCCAGCACCTACCGACGGGGGGCTTTCTTT.